Below, 29 T cell receptor beta chains from the same sample are listed, as sequenced in a study of blood T cell repertoires in COVID-19. Assay: immunoSEQ multiplex PCR; the TCRdb copy retains only in-frame clones and omits some. The sample has about 65,000 clones, roughly 92% seen once; the top ten hold less than 3.5%. The sample was peripheral blood. All receptors come from a man aged 65 to 85 with active COVID-19.

CDR3 amino acids: CASSPGLNYEQYV. The CDR3 DNA reads TGTGCCAGCAGCCCAGGACTGAACTACGAGCAGTACGTC. V usage is TRBV5-6 and J usage is TRBJ2-7; tentatively, D is TRBD2 (5 bases). In germline, CDR1 is SGHDT, CDR2 YYEEEE. The CDR3 is 13 amino acids. V lost 4 bases and J 3 bases, leaving 11 bases between the germline ends.

The chain couples TRBV6-1 to TRBJ1-5; 9 nucleotides match TRBD1. The V gene end was trimmed by 0 bases and the J gene end by 0 bases; junction bases not matched to a gene: 18. The CDR3 is 22 amino acids. Germline V gene sequence: CDR1 MNHNS, CDR2 SASEGT. This CDR3 reads CASSEAPDRGGSSLHSNQPQHF. The CDR3 bases are TGTGCCAGCAGTGAAGCACCAGACAGGGGGGGATCCTCACTCCATAGCAATCAGCCCCAGCATTTT.

The chain combines TRBV27 with TRBJ1-2, with D possibly being TRBD1 (5 bases). Looked up from germline, CDR1 is MNHEY and CDR2 is SMNVEV (reference sequence). The CDR3 length is 12 residues. V gave up 11 bases and J gave up 13 bases, with 23 bases separating them. This CDR3 reads CASRGFFGVCTF. CDR3 coding DNA: TGTGCCTCCCGGGGGTTTTTCGGGGTCTGCACCTTC.

The V call is TRBV11-3, the J call TRBJ2-5; 7 bases are a match to TRBD1. The CDR3 spans 14 residues. Germline values: CDR1 SGHNT, CDR2 YENEEA. J was trimmed by 1 base and V by 5 bases; bases with no gene match: 4. Here the CDR3 reads CASSPRDSQETQYF. For the CDR3, the DNA is TGTGCCAGCAGCCCCCGGGACAGCCAAGAGACCCAGTACTTC.

This clone was detected once. The V gene is TRBV11-3, the J gene TRBJ2-1; D gene ambiguous. Between the trimmed V and J ends, which lost 3 bases and 5 bases, there was a span of 20 bases. CDR1 is SGHNT, CDR2 YENEEA, per germline. This CDR3 has 17 amino acids. CDR3: CASSFILWANQDNEQFF. CDR3 in DNA: TGTGCCAGCAGCTTCATTCTTTGGGCGAACCAGGACAATGAGCAGTTCTTC.

CDR3 protein: CASVRGWDTGELFF. CDR3 in DNA: TGTGCCAGCGTGCGGGGATGGGACACCGGGGAGCTGTTTTTT. The chain is built from TRBV2 and TRBJ2-2; tentative D call: TRBD2 (6 bases). The CDR3 covers 14 residues. The V end lost 8 bases, the J end lost 3 bases, and 13 bases lay between the germline ends. CDR1 and CDR2 (germline): SNHLY, FYNNEI. Together with reference TRBV2 and TRBJ2-2, the CDR3 gives the full variable domain: EPEVTQTPSHQVTQMGQEVILRCVPISNHLYFYWYRQILGQKVEFLVSFYNNEISEKSEIFDDQFSVERPDGSNFTLKIRSTKLEDSAMYFCASVRGWDTGELFFGEGSRLTVL.

The J gene is TRBJ2-3, the V gene TRBV11-2; a weak D match, TRBD2 (5 bases). The CDR3 totals 13 residues. The ends were cut back, 5 bases at V and 4 bases at J, with 10 bases in the middle. Germline V lookup: CDR1 SGHAT, CDR2 FQNNGV. CDR3 amino acids: CASSLEGSDTQYF. DNA of the CDR3: TGTGCCAGCAGCCTCGAGGGCTCAGATACGCAGTATTTT. Full variable domain (missing parts from reference TRBV11-2 and TRBJ2-3): EAGVAQSPRYKIIEKRQSVAFWCNPISGHATLYWYQQILGQGPKLLIQFQNNGVVDDSQLPKDRFSAERLKGVDSTLKIQPAKLEDSAVYLCASSLEGSDTQYFGPGTRLTVL.

This clone has only one observation. This rearrangement joins TRBV20-1 to TRBJ2-7, with 7 bases aligning to TRBD1. The CDR3 is 11 residues long. Germline CDR1 is DFQATT and CDR2 is SNEGSKA (reference sequence). The junction had 6 bases not matched to a gene; V was cut back by 6 bases and J by 7 bases. CDR3 in DNA: TGCAGTGCGGAACAGGGGCAGGAGCAGTACTTC. Protein product: CSAEQGQEQYF.

The chain combines TRBV7-2 with TRBJ1-6; D unresolved. The CDR3 is made up of 14 amino acids. Germline V gene sequence: CDR1 SGHTA, CDR2 FQGNSA. V was cut by 5 bases and J by 10 bases, with 15 bases left in between. This chain's CDR3 is CASSALGGGSPLHF. The CDR3 DNA is TGTGCCAGCAGCGCCTTGGGAGGCGGGTCACCCCTCCACTTT.

This chain connects TRBV6-6 to TRBJ1-1; the D gene is possibly TRBD1 (5 bases). Trimming removed 6 bases at V and 3 bases at J, with 8 bases between. Germline V gene lookup returns CDR1 MNHNY and CDR2 SVGAGI (reference sequence). The length of the CDR3 is 12 residues. The CDR3 coding sequence is TGTGCCAGCAGGGTAGGGGACACTGAAGCTTTCTTT. It encodes CASRVGDTEAFF.

CDR3 sequence: CASSWGTGNEKLFF. CDR3 sequence (DNA): TGTGCCAGCAGCTGGGGGACAGGGAATGAAAAACTGTTTTTT. J is TRBJ1-4 and V is TRBV5-5, with 9 bases fitting TRBD1. The CDR3 is 14 amino acids. After removal of 3 bases from V and 5 bases from J, the junction contained 2 bases not matched to a gene. The germline gives CDR1 SGHKS, CDR2 YYEKEE (reference sequence).

Here the CDR3 reads CASSLAGGLGETQYF. DNA of the CDR3: TGTGCCAGCAGCTTAGCGGGGGGGCTTGGAGAGACCCAGTACTTC. The chain uses TRBV7-8 and TRBJ2-5, with a tentative D call TRBD2 (7 bases). V lost 0 bases and J 4 bases, leaving 12 bases between the germline ends. CDR3 length: 15 residues. Germline CDR1 and CDR2: SGHVS and FQNEAQ.

The chain recombines TRBV14 with TRBJ2-1; D may be TRBD2 (5 bases). The CDR3 sequence is 17 residues long. From germline, CDR1 is SGHDN and CDR2 FVKESK. Trimming stripped 0 bases from V and 4 bases from J, with 16 bases between. In nucleotides, the CDR3 is TGTGCCAGCAGCCAAGAAGACTATGACGGACCTTACAATGAGCAGTTCTTC. It is translated as CASSQEDYDGPYNEQFF. The variable domain in full, completed from reference TRBV14 and TRBJ2-1, reads EAGVTQFPSHSVIEKGQTVTLRCDPISGHDNLYWYRRVMGKEIKFLLHFVKESKQDESGMPNNRFLAERTGGTYSTLKVQPAELEDSGVYFCASSQEDYDGPYNEQFFGPGTRLTVL.

The chain carries TRBV5-1 and TRBJ1-2; TRBD1 agrees at 7 bases. The CDR3 runs to 14 residues. V was pared by 4 bases and J by 0 bases, with 3 bases of the junction left unmatched. Germline V gene sequence: CDR1 SGHRS, CDR2 YFSETQ. The CDR3 is CASSAGTANYGYTF. The CDR3 nucleotides read TGCGCCAGCAGCGCCGGGACAGCTAACTATGGCTACACCTTC.

The chain couples TRBV7-9 to TRBJ1-3; no firm D call. This CDR3 comprises 15 residues. CDR1 and CDR2 from the germline V gene are SEHNR and FQNEAQ (reference sequence). With 6 bases removed from V and 0 bases from J, the gap between germline ends came to 12 bases. This chain's CDR3 is CASSPSGSSGNTIYF. The CDR3 DNA reads as TGTGCCAGCAGTCCGAGCGGGAGCTCTGGAAACACCATATATTTT.

This clone was picked up one time. This chain connects TRBV29-1 to TRBJ2-7; 8 bases agree with TRBD1. Germline V gene sequence: CDR1 SQVTM, CDR2 ANQGSEA. Germline trimming cut 7 bases from V and 3 bases from J; bases unmatched to any gene: 14. CDR3 size: 15 residues. DNA for the CDR3: TGCAGCGCTTGGGACTGGAACGGACAGGGCTACGAGCAGTACTTC. This gives the protein CSAWDWNGQGYEQYF.

This clone was seen a single time. In DNA, the CDR3 is TGTGCCAGCAGTCGACTAGCGGGGGAAAGGGGAGAGACCCAGTACTTC. Translated, it gives CASSRLAGERGETQYF. The V and J genes are TRBV2 and TRBJ2-5; 12 bases are a match to TRBD2. Germline trimming cut 5 bases from V and 4 bases from J; bases unmatched to any gene: 8. Germline CDR1 and CDR2: SNHLY and FYNNEI. The CDR3 is 16 amino acids. Full variable domain (remainder filled in from reference TRBV2 and TRBJ2-5): EPEVTQTPSHQVTQMGQEVILRCVPISNHLYFYWYRQILGQKVEFLVSFYNNEISEKSEIFDDQFSVERPDGSNFTLKIRSTKLEDSAMYFCASSRLAGERGETQYFGPGTRLLVL.

The chain employs TRBV10-1 and TRBJ2-7, with 9 bases that match TRBD1. The CDR3 covers 14 residues. Germline loops: CDR1 WNHNN, CDR2 SYGVQD (reference sequence). The trim removed 9 bases at V and 1 base at J, leaving 7 bases unmatched. This CDR3 is CASIRDRESYEQYF. The CDR3 coding sequence is TGCGCCAGTATCCGGGACAGGGAGTCCTACGAGCAGTACTTC.

V gene TRBV14 combines with J gene TRBJ2-7, with a possible D match to TRBD2 (5 bases). Germline CDR1 is SGHDN and CDR2 is FVKESK. The CDR3 runs to 13 residues. The V end was cut by 4 bases, the J end by 7 bases, with 14 bases between. CDR3 region: CASSLGLTGEQYF. The DNA for the CDR3 is TGTGCCAGCAGCCTAGGACTGACGGGGGAGCAGTACTTC.

V usage is TRBV9 and J usage is TRBJ2-1; 8 bases match TRBD1. The V and J ends lost 3 bases and 5 bases, in that order; junction bases with no gene match: 10. The CDR3 is 16 amino acids. Germline assignment: CDR1 SGDLS and CDR2 YYNGEE. Here the CDR3 reads CASSAPTGQGDNEQFF. The CDR3 bases are TGTGCCAGCAGCGCCCCCACCGGACAGGGAGACAATGAGCAGTTCTTC.

The CDR3 loop is CATSGTGTSGGTDTQYF. The CDR3 DNA follows: TGTGCCACCAGTGGGACAGGGACTAGCGGGGGCACAGATACGCAGTATTTT. V is TRBV24-1 and J is TRBJ2-3, with 13 bases lining up with TRBD2. The CDR3 length is 17 residues. Germline V gene lookup returns CDR1 KGHDR and CDR2 SFDVKD. Unmatched junction bases numbered 5, after V lost 5 bases and J lost 1 base.

The rearrangement uses TRBV27 and TRBJ2-7, with 12 bases aligning to TRBD2. Trimming at V came to 2 bases and at J to 1 base, leaving 9 bases not matched to a gene. The CDR3 loop spans 18 amino acids. Germline lookup yields CDR1 MNHEY and CDR2 SMNVEV (reference sequence). DNA of the CDR3: TGTGCCAGCAGTTTAAGGCTAGCGGGGGGGCCGCCATCCTACGAGCAGTACTTC. It specifies CASSLRLAGGPPSYEQYF.

This clone came up a few times. The chain has TRBV15 and TRBJ2-7; D unclear. Germline lookup yields CDR1 LNHNV and CDR2 YYDKDF (reference sequence). The V gene lost 1 base and the J gene lost 2 bases, with 6 bases spanning the gap. The CDR3 has 13 amino acids. This chain's CDR3 is CATSRGRTYEQYV. In DNA form, the CDR3 reads TGTGCCACCAGCAGAGGCAGGACCTACGAGCAGTACGTC.

The chain combines TRBV24-1 with TRBJ2-3; 7 nucleotides agree with TRBD2. The CDR3 has 14 amino acids. Looked up from germline, CDR1 is KGHDR and CDR2 is SFDVKD. Unmatched junction bases numbered 5, after V lost 3 bases and J lost 6 bases. The DNA of the CDR3 is TGTGCCACCAGTGATGGGGGGAGGGGCGATACGCAGTATTTT. Amino acid sequence: CATSDGGRGDTQYF.

The rearrangement joins TRBV15 to TRBJ2-7; D is possibly TRBD1 (5 bases). The germline V gene encodes CDR1 LNHNV and CDR2 YYDKDF (reference sequence). This CDR3 is 10 amino acids long. In DNA, the CDR3 is TGTGGCAGGGCCCCCTACGAGCAGTACGTC. Translation: CGRAPYEQYV.

The rearrangement joins TRBV2 to TRBJ2-5, with a weak D call TRBD2 (6 bases). Trimming shortened V by 0 bases and J by 5 bases, and 10 bases separated the two germline ends. Germline CDR1 and CDR2: SNHLY and FYNNEI. The CDR3 covers 14 residues. The CDR3: CASSEALRGETQYF. The CDR3 DNA sequence: TGTGCCAGCAGTGAAGCGCTTCGGGGGGAGACCCAGTACTTC. The entire variable domain, with the rest obtained from reference TRBV2 and TRBJ2-5, is as follows: EPEVTQTPSHQVTQMGQEVILRCVPISNHLYFYWYRQILGQKVEFLVSFYNNEISEKSEIFDDQFSVERPDGSNFTLKIRSTKLEDSAMYFCASSEALRGETQYFGPGTRLLVL.

This clone appeared once. The chain has TRBV7-2 and TRBJ2-1; 7 bases match TRBD2. The J segment lost 3 bases and the V segment lost 1 base, leaving 6 bases of the junction unmatched. The CDR3 has 16 residues. Germline V gene sequence: CDR1 SGHTA, CDR2 FQGNSA. In DNA, the CDR3 is TGTGCCAGCAGCTTAGATTCAGCGGGAAACTACAATGAGCAGTTCTTC. It is translated as CASSLDSAGNYNEQFF.

This chain connects TRBV4-1 to TRBJ1-1; weak D call: TRBD1 (6 bases). V lost 4 bases to trimming and J lost 3 bases, with 9 bases between them. This CDR3 comprises 13 residues. The germline V gene has CDR1 MGHRA and CDR2 YSYEKL. Here the CDR3 reads CASSPQGYTEAFF. CDR3 coding DNA: TGCGCCAGCAGCCCACAGGGTTACACTGAAGCTTTCTTT.

The CDR3 spells CASSPLGAGANVLTF. CDR3 sequence (DNA): TGTGCCAGCTCACCACTCGGGGCTGGGGCCAACGTCCTGACTTTC. The rearrangement uses TRBV18 and TRBJ2-6, with D perhaps matching TRBD2 (5 bases). Germline-derived CDR1 and CDR2 are KGHSH and LQKENI. There are 15 residues in the CDR3. V was cut by 1 base and J by 2 bases, with 6 bases left in between.